The source of this T cell receptor (beta chain) is a study of tumor-infiltrating lymphocytes in primary liver carcinoma. Background on the study: Stage T1-T3 N0M0 and a size of about 4.2 to 10 cm characterized the tumors.

Co-extraction yielded RNA and DNA from approximately 22-30 mg of unsorted bulk tissue. This CDR3 has 15 residues. CDR1 and CDR2 (germline): SGHAT, FQNNGV. Concerning this clonotype itself: One end of the junction does not line up with germline, which may come from a read error.

The template, roughly 0.45 ug total RNA, yielded TCR beta cDNA made with a constant-region primer. Slightly modified ARM-PCR served as the procedure for the TCR beta libraries. These libraries came from three rounds of nested multiplex PCR. The study ran its first two PCR rounds for approximately 10 cycles each, using TRBV1-TRBV30 forward primers and a C-beta reverse primer. In TCRdb, the multiplex PCR reads were re-called with MiXCR into one record per CDR3 protein. This sample has tens of thousands of distinct CDR3 sequences, with 75% found just once. The rearrangement joins TRBV11-2 to TRBJ2-1; TRBD2 is a possible D gene (5 bases). The receptor's source is a woman in her twenties or thirties with primary liver carcinoma and hepatitis B virus infection. Sequences were obtained from tumor-adjacent normal liver tissue. CDR3 nucleotides: TGTGCCAGCAGCTTAATGAGGACCTCCTACAGTGAGCGGTTATTC. The encoded protein is CASSLMRTSYSERLF.